This note documents a single TCR beta chain sequence. Antigen specificity is unknown. The entry originates in a study of T cell responses to AZD1222 COVID-19 vaccine. The study, taken as a whole, reports: The donor group comprised mostly white British people and more females; the analysis possibly underestimated clonal diversity.

TCRdb keeps only in-frame clones here, not all; method: immunoSEQ multiplex PCR. The sample yields roughly 89,000 clones, 88% seen once. Trimming removed 2 bases at V and 2 bases at J, with 11 bases between. CDR3 length: 15 residues. The germline gives CDR1 SGHDT, CDR2 YYEEEE. The receptor comes from an adult in good health. The V gene is TRBV5-6, the J gene TRBJ1-5; D call uncertain. Sequencing was performed on peripheral blood, taken on day 0 of MenACWY control vaccination. The CDR3 region has the DNA TGTGCCAGCAGCTTTACACCCTCCGGCAATCAGCCCCAGCATTTT. This sequence encodes CASSFTPSGNQPQHF.